This TCR beta chain is drawn from a study of T cells in Graves' hyperthyroidism and ophthalmopathy. This clonotype was counted many times. CDR1 and CDR2 from the germline V gene are SQVTM and ANQGSEA. The V and J ends lost 8 bases and 2 bases respectively, with 11 bases between them. The CDR3 is 12 residues long. What was amplified from RNA transcripts were TCR beta CDR3 regions. RT-PCR in the first round (using the HTBI primer set) targeted the TCR CDR3. TCRdb recomputed calls from the multiplex PCR reads with MiXCR, one row per CDR3 protein. The table includes roughly 570,000 distinct CDR3 sequences, more than 15% detected once.

This chain links TRBV29-1 with TRBJ2-3; D is unclear. This TCR derives from a young woman with Graves' hyperthyroidism. The specimen was blood. CDR3 nucleotide sequence: TGCAGCTACCATAGCAACACAGATACGCAGTATTTT. Amino acids: CSYHSNTDTQYF.